The rows below give T cell receptor beta chains drawn from one sample of a study of PD-L1 blockade in urothelial cancer. Method: immunoSEQ multiplex PCR; TCRdb's copy keeps in-frame clones and lacks some. The sample comprises around 50,000 clones, around 89% of which are singletons, and 2% to 3% rests with the top ten. Sequenced here: PBMCs, sampled around atezolizumab (anti-PD-L1) treatment. The receptors come from a man aged 55 to 69 with urothelial cancer. The CDR3 runs from the conserved cysteine through the conserved F or W. D genes are given only for firm matches. The listing skips clone size in some rows; elsewhere it reads once, few, many or a size class.

cdr3_length: 13; clone_size: .; d_call: .; v_call: TRBV5-1; j_call: TRBJ2-7; cdr3_aa: CASSVQGHYEQYF; cdr3_nt: TGCGCCAGCAGCGTGCAGGGCCACTACGAGCAGTACTTC
cdr3_length: 16; clone_size: .; d_call: TRBD2; v_call: TRBV5-1; j_call: TRBJ2-5; cdr3_aa: CASRLLAGAIAQTQYF; cdr3_nt: TGCGCCAGCAGACTCCTAGCGGGGGCCATCGCGCAGACCCAGTACTTC
cdr3_length: 19; clone_size: .; d_call: TRBD1; v_call: TRBV7-8; j_call: TRBJ1-5; cdr3_aa: CASSLDRVTEDYSNQPQHF; cdr3_nt: TGTGCCAGCAGCCTAGACAGGGTTACGGAGGATTATAGCAATCAGCCCCAGCATTTT
cdr3_length: 13; clone_size: .; d_call: .; v_call: TRBV5-1; j_call: TRBJ1-2; cdr3_aa: CASRSAPGDGYTF; cdr3_nt: TGCGCCAGCAGGTCAGCACCAGGGGATGGCTACACCTTC
cdr3_length: 12; clone_size: .; d_call: .; v_call: TRBV6-5; j_call: TRBJ1-1; cdr3_aa: CASSRGVGEAFF; cdr3_nt: TGTGCCAGCAGCCGGGGGGTTGGGGAAGCTTTCTTT
cdr3_length: 16; clone_size: .; d_call: .; v_call: TRBV7-9; j_call: TRBJ2-2; cdr3_aa: CASTGGQDWNTGELFF; cdr3_nt: TGTGCCAGCACCGGGGGGCAGGACTGGAACACCGGGGAGCTGTTTTTT
cdr3_length: 15; clone_size: .; d_call: TRBD1; v_call: TRBV5-1; j_call: TRBJ2-7; cdr3_aa: CASTLDRGGNYEQYF; cdr3_nt: TGCGCCAGCACCCTAGACAGGGGAGGTAACTACGAGCAGTACTTC
cdr3_length: 13; clone_size: .; d_call: .; v_call: TRBV9; j_call: TRBJ2-7; cdr3_aa: CASSAGTTYEQYF; cdr3_nt: TGTGCCAGCAGCGCCGGGACAACCTACGAGCAGTACTTC
cdr3_length: 16; clone_size: .; d_call: TRBD1; v_call: TRBV5-5; j_call: TRBJ1-6; cdr3_aa: CASSYSGQEGYSPLHF; cdr3_nt: TGTGCCAGCAGCTACTCCGGACAGGAAGGGTATTCACCCCTCCACTTT
cdr3_length: 18; clone_size: .; d_call: .; v_call: TRBV4-3; j_call: TRBJ2-1; cdr3_aa: CASSQSGQGRSGRGNLFF; cdr3_nt: TGCGCCAGCAGCCAATCGGGACAGGGAAGGAGCGGGAGGGGGAACTTGTTCTTC
cdr3_length: 18; clone_size: .; d_call: TRBD1; v_call: TRBV12-5; j_call: TRBJ2-6; cdr3_aa: CASGWGDRATSGANVLTF; cdr3_nt: TGTGCTAGTGGTTGGGGGGACAGGGCCACCTCTGGGGCCAACGTCCTGACTTTC
cdr3_length: 17; clone_size: .; d_call: .; v_call: TRBV29-1; j_call: TRBJ2-3; cdr3_aa: CSVEVASSVPTADTQYF; cdr3_nt: TGCAGCGTTGAAGTGGCCTCTAGCGTTCCCACCGCCGATACGCAGTATTTT
cdr3_length: 15; clone_size: .; d_call: TRBD2; v_call: TRBV15; j_call: TRBJ2-7; cdr3_aa: CATSRELAQYYEQYF; cdr3_nt: TGTGCCACCAGCAGAGAACTAGCGCAATACTACGAGCAGTACTTC
cdr3_length: 15; clone_size: .; d_call: TRBD2; v_call: TRBV7-3; j_call: TRBJ2-1; cdr3_aa: CASSDSGGRGNEQFF; cdr3_nt: TGTGCCAGCAGCGATAGCGGGGGAAGGGGTAATGAGCAGTTCTTC
cdr3_length: 15; clone_size: .; d_call: .; v_call: TRBV19; j_call: TRBJ2-1; cdr3_aa: CASSSGALGGNEQFF; cdr3_nt: TGTGCCAGTAGTAGTGGTGCCCTCGGGGGCAATGAGCAGTTCTTC
cdr3_length: 14; clone_size: .; d_call: .; v_call: TRBV27; j_call: TRBJ2-7; cdr3_aa: CASSLNPQTYEQYF; cdr3_nt: TGTGCCAGCAGTTTAAATCCCCAGACCTACGAGCAGTACTTC
cdr3_length: 16; clone_size: once; d_call: TRBD2; v_call: TRBV9; j_call: TRBJ2-3; cdr3_aa: CASSAARGGLTDTQYF; cdr3_nt: TGTGCCAGCAGCGCGGCGCGGGGGGGCCTCACAGATACGCAGTATTTT
cdr3_length: 12; clone_size: .; d_call: .; v_call: TRBV10-3; j_call: TRBJ1-2; cdr3_aa: CAISEGSLGYTF; cdr3_nt: TGTGCCATCAGTGAGGGGAGTTTGGGCTACACCTTC
cdr3_length: 16; clone_size: .; d_call: TRBD1; v_call: TRBV4-3; j_call: TRBJ2-3; cdr3_aa: CASSPNRGRGADTQYF; cdr3_nt: TGCGCCAGCAGCCCTAACAGGGGGCGAGGGGCAGATACGCAGTATTTT
cdr3_length: 14; clone_size: .; d_call: .; v_call: TRBV5-1; j_call: TRBJ1-1; cdr3_aa: CASSFVTGNTEAFF; cdr3_nt: TGCGCCAGCAGCTTCGTGACGGGGAACACTGAAGCTTTCTTT
cdr3_length: 15; clone_size: .; d_call: TRBD2; v_call: TRBV4-1; j_call: TRBJ2-7; cdr3_aa: CASSPSGGPNYEQYF; cdr3_nt: TGCGCCAGCAGCCCCTCGGGGGGGCCGAACTACGAGCAGTACTTC
cdr3_length: 17; clone_size: .; d_call: TRBD1; v_call: TRBV10-3; j_call: TRBJ1-6; cdr3_aa: CAISESRWQGGNSPLHF; cdr3_nt: TGTGCCATCAGTGAGTCGAGATGGCAGGGGGGCAATTCACCCCTCCACTTT
cdr3_length: 16; clone_size: .; d_call: TRBD2; v_call: TRBV6-1; j_call: TRBJ2-7; cdr3_aa: CASSEWGAGGGYEQYF; cdr3_nt: TGTGCCAGCAGTGAATGGGGAGCGGGAGGGGGCTACGAGCAGTACTTC
cdr3_length: 15; clone_size: .; d_call: .; v_call: TRBV5-1; j_call: TRBJ2-5; cdr3_aa: CASSFGRQYQETQYF; cdr3_nt: TGCGCCAGCAGCTTCGGCAGACAGTACCAAGAGACCCAGTACTTC
cdr3_length: 18; clone_size: .; d_call: TRBD2; v_call: TRBV7-2; j_call: TRBJ2-1; cdr3_aa: CASSLANSLAGGGHEQFF; cdr3_nt: TGTGCCAGCAGCTTAGCGAATAGTCTAGCGGGAGGAGGGCATGAGCAGTTCTTC
cdr3_length: 11; clone_size: .; d_call: .; v_call: TRBV2; j_call: TRBJ2-3; cdr3_aa: CASSDVDTQYF; cdr3_nt: TGTGCCAGCAGTGACGTAGATACGCAGTATTTT
cdr3_length: 13; clone_size: .; d_call: TRBD1; v_call: TRBV2; j_call: TRBJ1-1; cdr3_aa: CASDQQGAFGAFF; cdr3_nt: TGTGCCAGCGATCAGCAGGGGGCCTTCGGAGCTTTCTTT
cdr3_length: 14; clone_size: .; d_call: TRBD2; v_call: TRBV7-2; j_call: TRBJ2-7; cdr3_aa: CASSLERESYEQYF; cdr3_nt: TGTGCCAGCAGCTTGGAGCGGGAGAGCTACGAGCAGTACTTC
cdr3_length: 15; clone_size: few; d_call: .; v_call: TRBV27; j_call: TRBJ2-7; cdr3_aa: CASSFGQGYSYEQYF; cdr3_nt: TGTGCCAGCAGTTTTGGTCAGGGGTATTCCTACGAGCAGTACTTC
cdr3_length: 12; clone_size: .; d_call: .; v_call: TRBV13; j_call: TRBJ1-2; cdr3_aa: CASTLTGYGYTF; cdr3_nt: TGTGCCAGCACTTTGACAGGCTATGGCTACACCTTC
cdr3_length: 15; clone_size: .; d_call: .; v_call: TRBV2; j_call: TRBJ2-3; cdr3_aa: CATKKGGGPADTQYF; cdr3_nt: TGTGCCACCAAAAAGGGCGGGGGCCCCGCAGATACGCAGTATTTT
cdr3_length: 15; clone_size: .; d_call: TRBD1; v_call: TRBV27; j_call: TRBJ2-7; cdr3_aa: CASSRSGTGSYEQYF; cdr3_nt: TGTGCCAGCTCCCGGTCCGGGACAGGGTCATACGAGCAGTACTTC
cdr3_length: 16; clone_size: .; d_call: TRBD2; v_call: TRBV5-1; j_call: TRBJ2-1; cdr3_aa: CASSLARGVSYNEQFF; cdr3_nt: TGCGCCAGCAGCTTGGCGCGGGGGGTCTCCTACAATGAGCAGTTCTTC
cdr3_length: 11; clone_size: .; d_call: .; v_call: TRBV10-1; j_call: TRBJ2-3; cdr3_aa: CASSSKDTQYF; cdr3_nt: TGCGCCAGCAGTTCAAAAGATACGCAGTATTTT
cdr3_length: 15; clone_size: .; d_call: .; v_call: TRBV11-2; j_call: TRBJ2-7; cdr3_aa: CASNSRLQGPYEQYF; cdr3_nt: TGTGCCAGCAACAGCAGATTACAGGGACCCTACGAGCAGTACTTC
cdr3_length: 15; clone_size: .; d_call: .; v_call: TRBV11-2; j_call: TRBJ1-2; cdr3_aa: CASSLVNRRESGYTF; cdr3_nt: TGTGCCAGCAGCTTAGTAAACAGGCGGGAAAGTGGCTACACCTTC
cdr3_length: 13; clone_size: .; d_call: .; v_call: TRBV5-6; j_call: TRBJ2-2; cdr3_aa: CASSLPGTGELFF; cdr3_nt: TGTGCCAGCAGCTTGCCGGGCACCGGGGAGCTGTTTTTT
cdr3_length: 14; clone_size: once; d_call: .; v_call: TRBV5-1; j_call: TRBJ1-6; cdr3_aa: CASSPGLDNSPLHF; cdr3_nt: TGCGCCAGCAGCCCGGGACTTGATAATTCACCCCTCCACTTT
cdr3_length: 12; clone_size: .; d_call: .; v_call: TRBV28; j_call: TRBJ2-7; cdr3_aa: CASSSPGREAIF; cdr3_nt: TGTGCCAGCAGTTCTCCTGGCAGGGAGGCGATCTTC
cdr3_length: 16; clone_size: .; d_call: TRBD1; v_call: TRBV4-1; j_call: TRBJ1-4; cdr3_aa: CASSHAQGARDEKLFF; cdr3_nt: TGCGCCAGCAGCCATGCTCAGGGGGCGCGGGATGAAAAACTGTTTTTT
cdr3_length: 12; clone_size: .; d_call: .; v_call: TRBV30; j_call: TRBJ2-7; cdr3_aa: CACQVGAWEQYF; cdr3_nt: TGTGCCTGTCAAGTGGGGGCTTGGGAGCAGTACTTC
cdr3_length: 17; clone_size: .; d_call: TRBD2; v_call: TRBV10-2; j_call: TRBJ2-7; cdr3_aa: CASSESVTGGDSYEQYF; cdr3_nt: TGCGCCAGCAGTGAGAGTGTGACTGGGGGGGACTCCTACGAGCAGTACTTC
cdr3_length: 16; clone_size: .; d_call: TRBD2; v_call: TRBV4-1; j_call: TRBJ2-2; cdr3_aa: CASSLAGGSNTGELFF; cdr3_nt: TGCGCCAGCAGTTTAGCGGGGGGGTCTAACACCGGGGAGCTGTTTTTT
cdr3_length: 16; clone_size: .; d_call: TRBD1; v_call: TRBV5-1; j_call: TRBJ2-5; cdr3_aa: CASSTNSGTGLETQYF; cdr3_nt: TGCGCCAGCAGCACAAACTCCGGGACAGGGCTTGAGACCCAGTACTTC
cdr3_length: 15; clone_size: once; d_call: .; v_call: TRBV19; j_call: TRBJ1-4; cdr3_aa: CASSLYGTTNEKLFF; cdr3_nt: TGTGCCAGTAGTCTCTACGGGACAACTAATGAAAAACTGTTTTTT
cdr3_length: 15; clone_size: .; d_call: .; v_call: TRBV2; j_call: TRBJ1-2; cdr3_aa: CASSGEVDPNYGYTF; cdr3_nt: TGTGCCAGCAGCGGGGAGGTTGATCCAAACTATGGCTACACCTTC
cdr3_length: 15; clone_size: .; d_call: .; v_call: TRBV6-5; j_call: TRBJ1-2; cdr3_aa: CASSPSGGSSGGYTF; cdr3_nt: TGTGCCAGCAGTCCTTCGGGGGGGTCTTCGGGAGGCTACACCTTC
cdr3_length: 14; clone_size: .; d_call: TRBD2; v_call: TRBV11-3; j_call: TRBJ2-1; cdr3_aa: CASSSLASGYEQFF; cdr3_nt: TGTGCCAGCAGCTCCCTGGCTAGCGGCTATGAGCAGTTCTTC
cdr3_length: 13; clone_size: .; d_call: .; v_call: TRBV6-6; j_call: TRBJ1-5; cdr3_aa: CASTDEASQPQHF; cdr3_nt: TGTGCCAGCACCGACGAGGCGTCACAGCCCCAGCATTTT
cdr3_length: 15; clone_size: .; d_call: .; v_call: TRBV16; j_call: TRBJ1-2; cdr3_aa: CASSQVGGGNYGYTF; cdr3_nt: TGTGCCAGCAGCCAAGTCGGGGGGGGCAACTATGGCTACACCTTC
cdr3_length: 16; clone_size: .; d_call: TRBD2; v_call: TRBV9; j_call: TRBJ2-3; cdr3_aa: CASSVGAGGMTDTQYF; cdr3_nt: TGTGCCAGCAGCGTAGGGGCGGGAGGGATGACAGATACGCAGTATTTT
cdr3_length: 16; clone_size: .; d_call: TRBD2; v_call: TRBV10-3; j_call: TRBJ2-2; cdr3_aa: CAAGTSGRSNTGELFF; cdr3_nt: TGTGCCGCCGGGACTAGCGGGAGGTCGAACACCGGGGAGCTGTTTTTT
cdr3_length: 16; clone_size: .; d_call: .; v_call: TRBV7-8; j_call: TRBJ1-1; cdr3_aa: CASSPQAGSPNTEAFF; cdr3_nt: TGTGCCAGCAGCCCACAAGCCGGGAGCCCGAACACTGAAGCTTTCTTT
cdr3_length: 16; clone_size: once; d_call: TRBD2; v_call: TRBV7-6; j_call: TRBJ2-7; cdr3_aa: CASSPLSGGADNEQYF; cdr3_nt: TGTGCCAGCAGCCCGCTTAGCGGGGGGGCTGACAACGAGCAGTACTTC
cdr3_length: 16; clone_size: .; d_call: TRBD2; v_call: TRBV29-1; j_call: TRBJ2-3; cdr3_aa: CSVDGLAGDSTDTQYF; cdr3_nt: TGCAGCGTTGATGGACTAGCGGGGGACAGCACAGATACGCAGTATTTT